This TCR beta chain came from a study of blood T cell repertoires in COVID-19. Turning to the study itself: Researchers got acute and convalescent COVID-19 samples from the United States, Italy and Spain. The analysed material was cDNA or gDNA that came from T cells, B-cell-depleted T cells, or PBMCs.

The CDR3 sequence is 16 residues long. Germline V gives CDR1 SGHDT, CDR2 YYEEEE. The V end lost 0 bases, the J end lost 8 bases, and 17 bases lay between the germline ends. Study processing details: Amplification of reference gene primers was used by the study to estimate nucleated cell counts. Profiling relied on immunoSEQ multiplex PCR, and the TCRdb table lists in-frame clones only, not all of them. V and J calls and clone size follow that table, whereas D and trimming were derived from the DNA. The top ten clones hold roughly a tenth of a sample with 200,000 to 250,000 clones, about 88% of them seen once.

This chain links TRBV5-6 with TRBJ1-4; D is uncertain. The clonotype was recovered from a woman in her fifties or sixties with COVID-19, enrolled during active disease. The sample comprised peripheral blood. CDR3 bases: TGTGCCAGCAGCTTGGTAAATCGGGAGGAAGGGGAAAAACTGTTTTTT. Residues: CASSLVNREEGEKLFF.